A single T cell receptor (beta chain) is shown here with its context. V was shortened by 4 bases and J by 0 bases, with 14 bases between the two germline ends. CDR1 is SGHRS, CDR2 YFSETQ, per germline. This CDR3 region has 15 residues. The sample originates from a study of T cells after yellow fever vaccination. TCRdb re-called the 5' RACE reads through MiXCR, storing one row per CDR3 protein. This table holds about 320,000 distinct CDR3 sequences, roughly 10% found once. This clonotype originated in a man younger than 30 who received the YFV17D yellow fever vaccine. The rearrangement joins TRBV5-1 to TRBJ2-7, with D unclear. The material was CD4+ T cells sorted from PBMCs, obtained 45 days after the yellow fever booster vaccination. Here the CDR3 reads CASSPTPSGSYEQYV. Written as DNA, the CDR3 is TGCGCCAGCAGCCCGACCCCCTCCGGCTCCTACGAGCAGTACGTC.